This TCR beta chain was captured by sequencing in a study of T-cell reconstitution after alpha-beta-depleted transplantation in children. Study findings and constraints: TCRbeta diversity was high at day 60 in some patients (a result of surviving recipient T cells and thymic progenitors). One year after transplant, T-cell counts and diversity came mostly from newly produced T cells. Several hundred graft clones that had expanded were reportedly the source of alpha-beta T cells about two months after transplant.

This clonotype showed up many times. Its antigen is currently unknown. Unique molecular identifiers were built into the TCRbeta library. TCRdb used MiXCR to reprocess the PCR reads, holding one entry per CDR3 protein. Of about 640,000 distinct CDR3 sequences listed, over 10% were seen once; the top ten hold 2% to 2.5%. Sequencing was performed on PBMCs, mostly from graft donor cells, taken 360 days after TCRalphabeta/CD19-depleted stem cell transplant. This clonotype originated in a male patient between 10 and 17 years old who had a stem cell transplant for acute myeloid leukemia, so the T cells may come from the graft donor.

The CDR3 region has the DNA TGCAGCGTCGGCCGGGACAGCGCTAGTAACACAGATACGCAGTATTTT. This translates into CSVGRDSASNTDTQYF. The chain is built from TRBV29-1 and TRBJ2-3; 7 nucleotides align to TRBD1. CDR3 length equals 16 residues. The ends lost 6 bases at V and 2 bases at J; junction bases unmatched: 14. Germline CDR1 reads SQVTM; CDR2 reads ANQGSEA.